This is a list of T cell receptor beta chains from one sample in a study of shared clonotypes between healthy human individuals. Sequencing was performed with immunoSEQ multiplex PCR; in TCRdb, only in-frame clones are kept and a portion is missing. The table includes over a million clones, more than 95% detected once. Sequencing used naive CD4+ T cells sorted from blood. These receptors came from a man younger than 40 in good health. The CDR3 runs from the conserved cysteine through the conserved F or W. The order of the fields is V gene, D gene, clone size, J gene, CDR3 DNA, CDR3 protein. A D gene is named only where the DNA matches it firmly. Size values are once, few and many counts, or a class for expanded clones, and some rows have none.

v_call: TRBV15; d_call: -; clone_size: -; j_call: TRBJ2-3; cdr3_nt: TGTGCCACCAGCAGAGATGCCCTAGTCGTGCCAGATACGCAGTGTTTT; cdr3_aa: CATSRDALVVPDTQCF
v_call: TRBV27; d_call: -; clone_size: -; j_call: TRBJ2-3; cdr3_nt: TGTGCCAGCACCTCCCTCCGCGCGGGTTACACAGATACGCAGTATTTT; cdr3_aa: CASTSLRAGYTDTQYF
v_call: TRBV23-1; d_call: -; clone_size: -; j_call: TRBJ1-2; cdr3_nt: TGCGCCAGCACCCTCGGGAGTTACTATGGCTACACCTTC; cdr3_aa: CASTLGSYYGYTF
v_call: TRBV6-1; d_call: TRBD1; clone_size: -; j_call: TRBJ1-5; cdr3_nt: TGTGCCAGCAGTGAAGTGGGACAGGGAAGGCAGCATTTT; cdr3_aa: CASSEVGQGRQHF
v_call: TRBV11-2; d_call: TRBD2; clone_size: -; j_call: TRBJ2-7; cdr3_nt: TGTGCCAGCAGCTCAACTCGCGGGAGGTACGAGCAGTACTTC; cdr3_aa: CASSSTRGRYEQYF
v_call: TRBV29-1; d_call: TRBD1; clone_size: -; j_call: TRBJ1-2; cdr3_nt: TGCAGCGTTGAAGAAGGACAGGGGATTCCCTTCTCTGGCTACACCTTC; cdr3_aa: CSVEEGQGIPFSGYTF
v_call: TRBV18; d_call: -; clone_size: -; j_call: TRBJ2-1; cdr3_nt: TGTGCCAGCTCACCAAATATGCAGGGCAACTACAATGAGCAGTTCTTC; cdr3_aa: CASSPNMQGNYNEQFF
v_call: TRBV7-6; d_call: TRBD2; clone_size: -; j_call: TRBJ2-2; cdr3_nt: TGTGCCAGCAGCTTGGTAGCGGGAGGGCTCTCCCCCGGGGAGCTGTTTTTT; cdr3_aa: CASSLVAGGLSPGELFF
v_call: TRBV6-1; d_call: TRBD2; clone_size: -; j_call: TRBJ2-3; cdr3_nt: TGTGCCAGCAGTGAAAACCCCCTAGCGGGAGTCCTGGGGGATACGCAGTATTTT; cdr3_aa: CASSENPLAGVLGDTQYF
v_call: TRBV29-1; d_call: TRBD1; clone_size: -; j_call: TRBJ1-2; cdr3_nt: TGCAGCGTCGGACAGGGCAAGATCTATGGCTACACCTTC; cdr3_aa: CSVGQGKIYGYTF
v_call: TRBV5-1; d_call: -; clone_size: -; j_call: TRBJ2-7; cdr3_nt: TGCGCCAGCAGCTTGGGAGGGGGGATCGGCGAGCAGTACTTC; cdr3_aa: CASSLGGGIGEQYF
v_call: TRBV6-5; d_call: TRBD2; clone_size: -; j_call: TRBJ2-7; cdr3_nt: TGTGCCAGCAGTTACACCGAGCTAGCGGGAGGGTCTGAGCAGTACTTC; cdr3_aa: CASSYTELAGGSEQYF
v_call: TRBV7-6; d_call: -; clone_size: -; j_call: TRBJ1-3; cdr3_nt: TGTGCCAGCAGCTCGGACAGAGTCTCTGGAAACACCATATATTTT; cdr3_aa: CASSSDRVSGNTIYF
v_call: TRBV5-1; d_call: -; clone_size: -; j_call: TRBJ1-1; cdr3_nt: TGCGCCAGCAGCCCAGAGGCAGCCACGAACACTGAAGCTTTCTTT; cdr3_aa: CASSPEAATNTEAFF
v_call: TRBV28; d_call: TRBD1; clone_size: -; j_call: TRBJ1-5; cdr3_nt: TGTGCCGTAAGCGGGACAGGGCTAGGGCAGCCCCAGCATTTT; cdr3_aa: CAVSGTGLGQPQHF
v_call: TRBV5-6; d_call: -; clone_size: -; j_call: TRBJ2-6; cdr3_nt: TGTGCCAGCAGCTTCGGCGGGCGGGTTTTCTCTGGGGCCAACGTCCTGACTTTC; cdr3_aa: CASSFGGRVFSGANVLTF
v_call: TRBV10-2; d_call: -; clone_size: -; j_call: TRBJ2-1; cdr3_nt: TGCGCCAGCGGTGCCCCATCGCGTTGGGGGCAGTTCTTC; cdr3_aa: CASGAPSRWGQFF
v_call: TRBV19; d_call: TRBD1; clone_size: -; j_call: TRBJ2-1; cdr3_nt: TGTGCCACTAATCGACAGGGAACCTACAATGAGCAGTTCTTC; cdr3_aa: CATNRQGTYNEQFF
v_call: TRBV21-1; d_call: -; clone_size: -; j_call: TRBJ2-3; cdr3_nt: TGTGCCAGCGGCAAATCCACAGATACGCAGTATTTT; cdr3_aa: CASGKSTDTQYF
v_call: TRBV5-4; d_call: -; clone_size: once; j_call: TRBJ2-5; cdr3_nt: TGTGCCAGCAGCTTCCGGGACCCGGAGACCCAGTACTTC; cdr3_aa: CASSFRDPETQYF
v_call: TRBV28; d_call: -; clone_size: -; j_call: TRBJ2-3; cdr3_nt: TGTGCCAGCAGTTTACGAGGGAGATCAGATACGCAGTATTTT; cdr3_aa: CASSLRGRSDTQYF
v_call: TRBV21-1; d_call: -; clone_size: -; j_call: TRBJ2-2; cdr3_nt: TGTGCCAGCAGCAAAGCGGTAGACGCCCGGGAGAGCGCCGGGGAGCTGTTTTTT; cdr3_aa: CASSKAVDARESAGELFF
v_call: TRBV5-1; d_call: -; clone_size: -; j_call: TRBJ2-1; cdr3_nt: TGCGCCAGCAGCTTGGCGCTAGCGTCAAGCTCCTACAATGAGCAGTTCTTC; cdr3_aa: CASSLALASSSYNEQFF
v_call: TRBV10-3; d_call: -; clone_size: -; j_call: TRBJ1-3; cdr3_nt: TGTGCCATCAGCGGCCCCCAGGGAACTGGAAACACCATATATTTT; cdr3_aa: CAISGPQGTGNTIYF
v_call: TRBV9; d_call: TRBD1; clone_size: -; j_call: TRBJ1-1; cdr3_nt: TGTGCCAGCACCACATCCCGGGACAGAAACACTGAAGCTTTCTTT; cdr3_aa: CASTTSRDRNTEAFF
v_call: TRBV10-3; d_call: -; clone_size: -; j_call: TRBJ1-5; cdr3_nt: TGTGCCATCAGTGAGGTAAGGGGTCATCAGCCCCAGCATTTT; cdr3_aa: CAISEVRGHQPQHF
v_call: TRBV5-4; d_call: -; clone_size: -; j_call: TRBJ2-2; cdr3_nt: TGTGCCAGCAGCTTGAACCGGGGGGAGCTGTTTTTT; cdr3_aa: CASSLNRGELFF
v_call: TRBV29-1; d_call: -; clone_size: -; j_call: TRBJ2-2; cdr3_nt: TGCAGCGCTGTAACAGGGAGTTCAACCGGGGAGCTGTTTTTT; cdr3_aa: CSAVTGSSTGELFF
v_call: TRBV15; d_call: -; clone_size: once; j_call: TRBJ2-7; cdr3_nt: TGTGCCACCAGCAGAGACTGGGGACCCGGAGGCTCCTACGAGCAGTACTTC; cdr3_aa: CATSRDWGPGGSYEQYF
v_call: TRBV10-3; d_call: TRBD2; clone_size: -; j_call: TRBJ2-7; cdr3_nt: TGTGCCATCAGTCGACTAGCGGGACACTACGAGCAGTACTTC; cdr3_aa: CAISRLAGHYEQYF
v_call: TRBV19; d_call: -; clone_size: -; j_call: TRBJ1-1; cdr3_nt: TGTGCCAGTAGTATAGGACAGAACACTGAAGCTTTCTTT; cdr3_aa: CASSIGQNTEAFF
v_call: TRBV18; d_call: TRBD2; clone_size: -; j_call: TRBJ2-4; cdr3_nt: TGTGCCAGCTCACCGCGGACTAGCGGGGGTACCTTAGCCAAAAACATTCAGTACTTC; cdr3_aa: CASSPRTSGGTLAKNIQYF
v_call: TRBV19; d_call: TRBD1; clone_size: -; j_call: TRBJ1-1; cdr3_nt: TGTGCCAGTAGTGTCGACAGGGCCAACACTGAAGCTTTCTTT; cdr3_aa: CASSVDRANTEAFF
v_call: TRBV25-1; d_call: -; clone_size: -; j_call: TRBJ2-7; cdr3_nt: TGTGCCAGCAGTGGAAGTCTGAGTGGAGAGCAGTACTTC; cdr3_aa: CASSGSLSGEQYF
v_call: TRBV18; d_call: -; clone_size: few; j_call: TRBJ2-1; cdr3_nt: TGTGCCAGCTCACCACGGACAGACAATGAGCAGTTCTTC; cdr3_aa: CASSPRTDNEQFF
v_call: TRBV7-2; d_call: -; clone_size: -; j_call: TRBJ2-5; cdr3_nt: TGTGCCAGCAGTGCCTCTGGAGGGGTTGCAGAGACCCAGTACTTC; cdr3_aa: CASSASGGVAETQYF
v_call: TRBV7-9; d_call: -; clone_size: -; j_call: TRBJ2-7; cdr3_nt: TGTGCCAGCAGCCCCTCGGGCTACGAGCAGTACTTC; cdr3_aa: CASSPSGYEQYF
v_call: TRBV14; d_call: -; clone_size: -; j_call: TRBJ2-7; cdr3_nt: TGTGCCAGCAGTCCACCGGCCTACTACGAGCAGTACTTC; cdr3_aa: CASSPPAYYEQYF
v_call: TRBV6-5; d_call: -; clone_size: -; j_call: TRBJ2-5; cdr3_nt: TGTGCCAGCAGAATGGCCAGGGGAGAGGGAGAGACCCAGTACTTC; cdr3_aa: CASRMARGEGETQYF
v_call: TRBV10-3; d_call: -; clone_size: -; j_call: TRBJ1-3; cdr3_nt: TGTGCCACGCAGGTCAGCTCTGGAAACACCATATATTTT; cdr3_aa: CATQVSSGNTIYF
v_call: TRBV10-2; d_call: TRBD2; clone_size: once; j_call: TRBJ2-1; cdr3_nt: TGCGCCAGCAGTGAGTCCAGCGGGAGTTTGGCCTACAATGAGCAGTTCTTC; cdr3_aa: CASSESSGSLAYNEQFF
v_call: TRBV6-5; d_call: -; clone_size: -; j_call: TRBJ2-7; cdr3_nt: TGTGCCAGCAGCCCGAGGGGAGGGGGCTACGAGCAGTACTTC; cdr3_aa: CASSPRGGGYEQYF